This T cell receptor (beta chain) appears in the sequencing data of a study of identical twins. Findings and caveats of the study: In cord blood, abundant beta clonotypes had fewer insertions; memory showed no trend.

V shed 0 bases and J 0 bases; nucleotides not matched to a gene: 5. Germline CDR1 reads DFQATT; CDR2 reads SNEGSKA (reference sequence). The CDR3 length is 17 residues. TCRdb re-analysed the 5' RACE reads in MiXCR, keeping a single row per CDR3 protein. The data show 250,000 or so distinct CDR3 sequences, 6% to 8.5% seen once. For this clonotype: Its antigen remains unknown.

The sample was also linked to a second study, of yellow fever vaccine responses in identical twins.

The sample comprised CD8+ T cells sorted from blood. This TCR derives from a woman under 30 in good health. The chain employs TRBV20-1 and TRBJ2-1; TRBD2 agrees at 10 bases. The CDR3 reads CSARDLASGSSYNEQFF. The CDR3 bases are TGCAGTGCTAGAGATTTGGCTAGCGGGAGCTCCTACAATGAGCAGTTCTTC.